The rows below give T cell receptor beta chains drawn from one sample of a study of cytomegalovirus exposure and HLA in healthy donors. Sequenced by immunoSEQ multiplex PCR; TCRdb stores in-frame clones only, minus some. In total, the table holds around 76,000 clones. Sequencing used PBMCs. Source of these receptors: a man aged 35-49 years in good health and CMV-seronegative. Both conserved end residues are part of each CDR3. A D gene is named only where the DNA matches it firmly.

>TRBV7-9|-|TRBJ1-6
TGTGCCAGCAGCTTAACAGGACAGTACAATTCACCCCTCCACTTT
CASSLTGQYNSPLHF
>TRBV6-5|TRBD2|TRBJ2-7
TGTGCCAGCAGTTTCATAGCGGGCTACGAGCAGTACTTC
CASSFIAGYEQYF
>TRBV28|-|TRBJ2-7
TGTGCCAGCAGGCCTACAGGGTATAATCATTACGAGCAGTACTTC
CASRPTGYNHYEQYF
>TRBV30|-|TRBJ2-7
TGTGCCTGGAGTGGAAATGTGGCAGGGAACTCCTACGAGCAGTACTTC
CAWSGNVAGNSYEQYF
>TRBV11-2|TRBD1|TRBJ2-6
TGTGCCAGCAGATCAGGGGGCTCTGGGGCCAACGTCCTGACTTTC
CASRSGGSGANVLTF
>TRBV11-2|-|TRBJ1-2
TGTGCCAGCAGCTCTTACAGGGAGATTAGGGGCTACACCTTC
CASSSYREIRGYTF
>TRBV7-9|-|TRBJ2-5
TGTGCCAGCAGCTTATCACCCATTGGCAGGGGCCCACTTGGCGCGCAGTACTTC
CASSLSPIGRGPLGAQYF
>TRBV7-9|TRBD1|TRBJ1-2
TGTGCCAGCAGCTCGGACAGGGGGCTTAACTATGGCTACACCTTC
CASSSDRGLNYGYTF
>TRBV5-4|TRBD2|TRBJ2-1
TGTGCCAGCAGCTTGGCCCTAGCGGGGGGCCTCTACAATGAGCAGTTCTTC
CASSLALAGGLYNEQFF
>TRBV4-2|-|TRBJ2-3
TGTGCCAGCAGCCAGGACCAGCTAGCGCCAGATACGCAGTATTTT
CASSQDQLAPDTQYF
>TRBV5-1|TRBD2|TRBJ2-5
TGCGCCAGCAGCCTAGCGGGTTCCCAAGAGACCCAGTACTTC
CASSLAGSQETQYF
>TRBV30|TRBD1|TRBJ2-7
TGCGCCTGGAGTCTAGAGGACAGGTCCGAGCAGTACTTC
CAWSLEDRSEQYF
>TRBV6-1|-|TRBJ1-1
TGTGCCAGCAGTGGGCAACTGAACACTGAAGCTTTCTTT
CASSGQLNTEAFF
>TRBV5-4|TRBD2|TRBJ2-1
TGTGCCAGCAGCTTGGCGACTAGCGGACCCTCCTGGGGGCAGTTCTTC
CASSLATSGPSWGQFF
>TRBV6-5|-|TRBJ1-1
TGTGCCAGCAGAGAGATGGACACTGAAGCTTTCTTT
CASREMDTEAFF
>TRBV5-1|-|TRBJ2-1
TGCGCCAGCAGAGGGGGCTCCTACAATGAGCAGTTCTTC
CASRGGSYNEQFF
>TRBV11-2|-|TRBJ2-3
TGTGCCAGCAGCTTAGACTCGGCAGATACGCAGTATTTT
CASSLDSADTQYF
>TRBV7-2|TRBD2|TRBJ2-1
TGTGCCAGCAGCTTAGTGACTAGCGGGAGAGGTGAGCAGTTCTTC
CASSLVTSGRGEQFF
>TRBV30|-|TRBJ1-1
TGTGCCTGGAGTCGACAGGTAAACACTGAAGCTTTCTTT
CAWSRQVNTEAFF
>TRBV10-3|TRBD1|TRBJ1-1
TGTGCCATCAGTGAGGGACAGGGCGCCACTGAAGCTTTCTTT
CAISEGQGATEAFF
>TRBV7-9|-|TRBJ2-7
TGTGCCAGCAGCCGAGTCCGAACCTCCTCCTACGAGCAGTACTTC
CASSRVRTSSYEQYF
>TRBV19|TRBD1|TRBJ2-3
TGTGCCAGTAGTATGAACAGGGGCTACGGTGGAGATACGCAGTATTTT
CASSMNRGYGGDTQYF
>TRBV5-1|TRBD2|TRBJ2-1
TGCGCCAGCAGCCCCGGGACTAGCGTCTACAATGAGCAGTTCTTC
CASSPGTSVYNEQFF
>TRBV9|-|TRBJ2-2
TGTGCCAGCAGCCAGGGGTCGAAGGCGAACACCGGGGAGCTGTTTTTT
CASSQGSKANTGELFF
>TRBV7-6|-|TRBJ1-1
TGTGCCAGCAGCTTAAAGGGAGACACTGAAGCTTTCTTT
CASSLKGDTEAFF
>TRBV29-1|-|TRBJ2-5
TGCAGCGTTGTAGACCCCAGGCACCAAGAGACCCAGTACTTC
CSVVDPRHQETQYF
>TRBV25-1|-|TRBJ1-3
TGTGCCAGCAGTGAAAGAGGGGGTACGGGAAACACCATATATTTT
CASSERGGTGNTIYF
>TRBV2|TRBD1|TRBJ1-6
TGTGCCAGCAGTCCTACGACAGGGGGGAATTCACCCCTCCACTTT
CASSPTTGGNSPLHF
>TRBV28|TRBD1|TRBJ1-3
TGTGCCAGCAGTTCCCAGACAGGGAGCTCTGGAAACACCATATATTTT
CASSSQTGSSGNTIYF
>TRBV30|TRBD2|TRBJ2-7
TGTGCCTGGAGTCCGGGGGGTGGCTACGAGCAGTACTTC
CAWSPGGGYEQYF
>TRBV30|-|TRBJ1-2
TGTGCCTGGAGCCCGGACGGGATCCAGTGGGGCTACACCTTC
CAWSPDGIQWGYTF
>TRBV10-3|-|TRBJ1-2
TGTGCCATCAGTGATCCCGGGTTGACGATCGGTGGCTACACCTTC
CAISDPGLTIGGYTF
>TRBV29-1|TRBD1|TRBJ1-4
TGCAGCGTTCATGTCGTTGGGACAGCGAATGAAAAACTGTTTTTT
CSVHVVGTANEKLFF
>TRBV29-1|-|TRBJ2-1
TGCAGCGTTGGCCTCCCTAGTACCGGTGAGCAGTTCTTC
CSVGLPSTGEQFF
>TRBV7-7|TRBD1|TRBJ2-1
TGTGCCAGCAGCTCCCGGGACAGGGGAATGGGTGAGCAGTTCTTC
CASSSRDRGMGEQFF
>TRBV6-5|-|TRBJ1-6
TGTGCCAGCAGCGTCGAGGGAACAGCCTTTTCACCCCTCCACTTT
CASSVEGTAFSPLHF
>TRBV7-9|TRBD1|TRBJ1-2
TGTGCCAGCAGCTTAGAATCGACAGGGGGGTATGGCTACACCTTC
CASSLESTGGYGYTF
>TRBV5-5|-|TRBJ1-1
TGTGCCAGCAGCTTGAGGGGCACTGAAGCTTTCTTT
CASSLRGTEAFF
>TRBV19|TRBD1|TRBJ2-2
TGTGCCACTAAATCCCCGACAGGGGGCGTCCCATTCACCGGGGAGCTGTTTTTT
CATKSPTGGVPFTGELFF
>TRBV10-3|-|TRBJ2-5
TGTGCCATCAGGGACAGCCAAGAGACCCAGTACTTC
CAIRDSQETQYF
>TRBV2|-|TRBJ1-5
TGTGCCAGCAGTGTAGATCAGCCCCAGCATTTT
CASSVDQPQHF
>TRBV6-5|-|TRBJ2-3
TGTGCCAGCAGTCAACGGTTGTTTAGCACAGATACGCAGTATTTT
CASSQRLFSTDTQYF
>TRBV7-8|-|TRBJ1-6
TGTGCCAGCAGCCCGGGCGGGGTTGATTCACCCCTCCACTTT
CASSPGGVDSPLHF
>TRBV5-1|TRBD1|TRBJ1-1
TGCGCCAGCAGCTCGGGACAGGGGGTAACTGAAGCTTTCTTT
CASSSGQGVTEAFF
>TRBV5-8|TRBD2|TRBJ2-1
TGTGCCAGCAGCTGGGGGACTAGCGGGGGCCAGGGGCAGTTCTTC
CASSWGTSGGQGQFF
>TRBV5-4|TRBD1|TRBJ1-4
TGTGCCAGCAGCTCTGCGGGACAGGGTGGTGAAAAACTGTTTTTT
CASSSAGQGGEKLFF
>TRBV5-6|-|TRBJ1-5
TGTGCCAGCAGCTTGGCCCGAACGGGGCAGCCCCAGCATTTT
CASSLARTGQPQHF
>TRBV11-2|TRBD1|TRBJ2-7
TGTGCCAGCAGCCGACAGGGGTCGTCCTACGAGCAGTACTTC
CASSRQGSSYEQYF
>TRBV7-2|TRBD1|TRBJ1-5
TGTGCCAGCAGCTTAGTGACAGGGGCAGATCAGCCCCAGCATTTT
CASSLVTGADQPQHF
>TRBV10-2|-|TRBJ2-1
TGCGCCAGCAGTGAACGTTTCGGGACATCCTCTTACAATGAGCAGTTCTTC
CASSERFGTSSYNEQFF
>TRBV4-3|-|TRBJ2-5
TGCGCCAGCAGCCAAGCTGGGGGGGAGACCCAGTACTTC
CASSQAGGETQYF
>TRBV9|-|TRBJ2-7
TGTGCCAGCAGCAAGATCGGGAGTTCCTACGAGCAGTACTTC
CASSKIGSSYEQYF
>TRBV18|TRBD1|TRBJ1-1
TGTGCCAGCTCGCGCCGGGGGACAGAAAGTTATGGGAACACTGAAGCTTTCTTT
CASSRRGTESYGNTEAFF
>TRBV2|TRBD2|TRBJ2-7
TGTGCCAGCAGTGCCCTAGCGGGGGGGCGCGGCGAGCAGTACTTC
CASSALAGGRGEQYF
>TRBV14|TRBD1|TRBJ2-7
TGTGCCAGCAGCCAAGCGGCAGGGGGACGATACGAGCAGTACTTC
CASSQAAGGRYEQYF
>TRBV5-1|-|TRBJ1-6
TGCGCCAGCAGCTTATTCACACAGGGTCTTTCTAATTCACCCCTCCACTTT
CASSLFTQGLSNSPLHF
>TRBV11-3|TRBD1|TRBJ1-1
TGTGCCAGCAGCTTCCAGGGGGACACTGAAGCTTTCTTT
CASSFQGDTEAFF
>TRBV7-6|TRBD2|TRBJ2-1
TGTGCCAGCAGCCCTCTCGGGGGGAGGGTCCACAATGAGCAGTTCTTC
CASSPLGGRVHNEQFF
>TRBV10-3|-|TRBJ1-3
TGTGCCATCAGCAAACAGGGCACTGGAAACACCATATATTTT
CAISKQGTGNTIYF
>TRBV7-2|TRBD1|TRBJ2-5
TGTGCCAGCAGCTTCGGGACAGGACCTCAAGAGACCCAGTACTTC
CASSFGTGPQETQYF